The 3 T cell receptor beta chains listed next were all sequenced from one sample in a study of OX40 agonist ivuxolimab in advanced cancers. Assay: immunoSEQ multiplex PCR; the TCRdb copy retains only in-frame clones and omits some. The sample consists of about 120,000 clones, 80% to 90% of them appearing once. The sequences come from CD4+ or CD8+ T cells sorted from blood, collected in a trial of the OX40 agonist ivuxolimab. All receptors come from an adult with an advanced solid tumor such as melanoma, head and neck, liver or kidney cancer.

This clone has only a few counts. This chain uses TRBV28 with TRBJ1-5; D call uncertain. The V gene's germline CDR1 is MDHEN and CDR2 SYDVKM. Trimming shortened V by 6 bases and J by 4 bases, and 13 bases separated the two germline ends. There are 14 residues in the CDR3. The CDR3 bases are TGTGCCAGCAGGCTTATCGGGAAGAATCAGCCCCAGCATTTT. Translating gives CASRLIGKNQPQHF.

This rearrangement joins TRBV5-1 to TRBJ1-2; 7 nucleotides line up with TRBD1. Looked up from germline, CDR1 is SGHRS and CDR2 is YFSETQ. V shed 1 base and J 3 bases; nucleotides not matched to a gene: 9. The CDR3 runs to 16 residues. This CDR3 is CASSLLPGGDDYGYTF. CDR3 sequence (DNA): TGCGCCAGCAGCTTGTTGCCAGGGGGTGATGACTATGGCTACACCTTC.

The chain combines TRBV7-9 with TRBJ2-3, with 9 bases identical to TRBD2. Germline CDR1 and CDR2: SEHNR and FQNEAQ (reference sequence). The CDR3 length is 16 residues. With V trimmed by 1 base and J by 6 bases, 8 bases remained unmatched. The CDR3 DNA sequence: TGTGCCAGCAGCTTAGAGGGTCTAGCGGGGTTGGATACGCAGTATTTT. Its protein is CASSLEGLAGLDTQYF.